This TCR beta chain is drawn from a study of T cells in Graves' hyperthyroidism and ophthalmopathy. Researchers took RNA transcripts and amplified the TCR beta CDR3 regions from them. The HTBI primer set was used in a first-round RT-PCR of the TCR CDR3. TCRdb re-called the multiplex PCR reads through MiXCR, storing one row per CDR3 protein. This sample carries 350,000 to 400,000 distinct CDR3 sequences, roughly 14% of them seen once, and the ten largest clones take approximately 11%. From germline, CDR1 is ENHRY and CDR2 SYGVKD. The CDR3 is 13 amino acids. The V gene end was trimmed by 10 bases and the J gene end by 2 bases; junction bases not matched to a gene: 8. In its sample, this clonotype was seen many times. Orbital computed tomography, thyroid ultrasound, serum thyroxine and TRAb, and clinical symptoms together informed the diagnoses.

Sequenced input: blood. The sequence derives from a woman aged 60 to 75 with Graves' hyperthyroidism. V gene TRBV10-3 combines with J gene TRBJ2-7; 7 nucleotides line up with TRBD1. In DNA, the CDR3 is TGTGCCACCAAGCCGGGACAGCCCTACGAGCAGTACTTC. Amino acid sequence: CATKPGQPYEQYF.